These 20 T cell receptor beta chains share one sample of origin, sequenced in a study of CD8 T cells in Susac syndrome. Random hexamers were used to reverse transcribe the RNA input (about 0.45 to 1 ug). One entry per CDR3 protein results from TCRdb running MiXCR on the immunoSEQ multiplex PCR reads. The sample includes fewer than 350,000 distinct CDR3 sequences, approximately 85% of them seen just once. Source material: CD8+ T cells from PBMCs. The source of these receptors is a human donor with multiple sclerosis.

The J gene is TRBJ2-1, the V gene TRBV11-2; 13 bases are shared with TRBD2. In germline, CDR1 is SGHAT, CDR2 FQNNGV. CDR3 length: 21 residues. V shed 5 bases and J 7 bases; nucleotides not matched to a gene: 23. The CDR3 DNA sequence: TGTGCCAGCAGCCTCCCACGGGGACAGAGCGGACTAGCGGGAGCACTAAATGAGCAGTTCTTC. Translating it yields CASSLPRGQSGLAGALNEQFF.

V gene TRBV10-3 combines with J gene TRBJ2-7; possibly TRBD2 for D (5 bases). Germline V lookup: CDR1 ENHRY, CDR2 SYGVKD. Deletions cut 10 bases from V and 3 bases from J, with 16 bases between. This CDR3 region has 13 residues. CDR3 sequence reads: CATLDLGGYEQYF. The CDR3 DNA is TGTGCCACCCTAGACCTAGGAGGCTACGAGCAGTACTTC.

V is TRBV4-3 and J is TRBJ2-1; 7 bases align to TRBD2. This CDR3 has 18 residues. Trimming removed 0 bases from V and 0 bases from J; junction bases left unmatched: 8. The germline V gene has CDR1 LGHNA and CDR2 YSLEER. The CDR3 is CASSQDGVGGSSYNEQFF. The CDR3 nucleotides are TGCGCCAGCAGCCAAGACGGAGTAGGCGGGAGCTCCTACAATGAGCAGTTCTTC.

This chain links TRBV20-1 with TRBJ2-7, with D unresolved. CDR1 is DFQATT and CDR2 is SNEGSKA in the germline V gene (reference sequence). CDR3 length equals 15 residues. V lost 3 bases and J 5 bases, leaving 20 bases between the germline ends. The CDR3 nucleotides read TGCAGTGCTAGGGATGACGTGCTGGGTTTGGACGAGCAGTACTTC. Protein: CSARDDVLGLDEQYF.

The sample holds one count of this clonotype. The V and J genes are TRBV25-1 and TRBJ1-1; D ambiguous. Per the germline V gene, CDR1 is MGHDK and CDR2 is SYGVNS. V was shortened by 2 bases and J by 6 bases, with 13 bases between the two germline ends. The CDR3 consists of 14 residues. The CDR3 nucleotides read TGTGCCAGCAGTGAAGTCGAGGGCGCGGCTGAAGCTTTCTTT. This gives the protein CASSEVEGAAEAFF. The full variable domain, rest sourced from reference TRBV25-1 and TRBJ1-1, is EADIYQTPRYLVIGTGKKITLECSQTMGHDKMYWYQQDPGMELHLIHYSYGVNSTEKGDLSSESTVSRIRTEHFPLTLESARPSHTSQYLCASSEVEGAAEAFFGQGTRLTVV.

The chain couples TRBV12-3 or TRBV12-4 to TRBJ1-1; D not certain. The CDR3 is 14 residues long. Trimming removed 5 bases at V and 1 base at J, with 11 bases between. This CDR3 reads CASSLTEGNTEAFF. The CDR3 DNA reads TGTGCCAGCAGTCTCACAGAGGGGAACACTGAAGCTTTCTTT.

The chain is built from TRBV10-3 and TRBJ2-4; 8 positions agree with TRBD2. In germline, CDR1 is ENHRY, CDR2 SYGVKD. The CDR3 has 15 residues. V trimming: 10 bases; J trimming: 0 bases; junction bases outside the gene matches: 8. The CDR3 DNA reads TGTGCCACCGGGGGGGACGGACTAGCCAAAAACATTCAGTACTTC. This codes for CATGGDGLAKNIQYF.

The chain has TRBV27 and TRBJ1-1; D gene unclear. Germline V CDR1 and CDR2: MNHEY, SMNVEV (reference sequence). This CDR3 contains 13 residues. Trimming shortened V by 0 bases and J by 7 bases, and 9 bases separated the two germline ends. CDR3: CASSLSVTYEAFF. The CDR3 bases are TGTGCCAGCAGTTTATCGGTGACGTATGAAGCTTTCTTT.

The chain carries TRBV28 and TRBJ1-5; 7 nucleotides agree with TRBD1. The junction had 13 bases not matched to a gene; V was cut back by 5 bases and J by 12 bases. The CDR3 has 14 amino acids. Per germline, CDR1 MDHEN and CDR2 SYDVKM. Here the CDR3 DNA reads TGTGCCAGCAGTCAAGCCTGGTACAGGGGCCTCCAGCATTTT. Its translation is CASSQAWYRGLQHF.

This chain connects TRBV27 to TRBJ2-1; the match to TRBD2 covers 10 bases. The CDR3 loop spans 14 amino acids. J lost 10 bases, V lost 7 bases, and 10 bases had no gene match. Germline-derived CDR1 and CDR2 are MNHEY and SMNVEV (reference sequence). This CDR3 is CASNPLAGVKEQFF. The CDR3 DNA reads TGTGCCAGCAACCCTCTAGCGGGAGTTAAAGAGCAGTTCTTC.

The chain employs TRBV7-2 and TRBJ1-1, with no clear D. V was cut by 4 bases and J by 0 bases, with 15 bases left in between. In germline, CDR1 is SGHTA, CDR2 FQGNSA. The CDR3 contains 16 residues. The CDR3 loop is CASSSDGRMMNTEAFF. The CDR3 nucleotides are TGTGCCAGCAGCTCGGACGGACGGATGATGAACACTGAAGCTTTCTTT.

The chain links TRBV29-1 to TRBJ2-7; D could derive from TRBD1 or TRBD2 (7 bases each). Looked up from germline, CDR1 is SQVTM and CDR2 is ANQGSEA. The V end was cut by 2 bases, the J end by 1 base, with 15 bases between. This CDR3 contains 15 residues. CDR3 in amino acids: CSVESGTVTSYEQYF. Written as DNA, the CDR3 is TGCAGCGTTGAAAGCGGGACAGTAACTTCCTACGAGCAGTACTTC.

This clonotype appeared once. The gene calls are TRBV11-3 and TRBJ2-1; TRBD1 matches 7 bases. V dropped 0 bases and J dropped 0; count of bases not matched to a gene: 8. Germline V gene lookup returns CDR1 SGHNT and CDR2 YENEEA. The CDR3 runs 18 residues. CDR3 DNA sequence: TGTGCCAGCAGCTTAGAAGGGGGCAGGGGTAGCTCCTACAATGAGCAGTTCTTC. Its protein is CASSLEGGRGSSYNEQFF.

The chain links TRBV30 to TRBJ2-1; 9 bases agree with TRBD2. CDR3 length equals 14 residues. Germline-derived CDR1 and CDR2 are GTSNPN and SVGIG (reference sequence). V dropped 0 bases and J dropped 5; count of bases not matched to a gene: 2. The CDR3 DNA is TGTGCCTGGAGTGTAGCTAGCGGGAACAATGAGCAGTTCTTC. Amino acid sequence: CAWSVASGNNEQFF.

V and J are TRBV7-8 and TRBJ2-7; possibly TRBD1 or TRBD2 for D (6 bases each). The CDR3 covers 13 residues. CDR1 SGHVS and CDR2 FQNEAQ come from the germline V gene. Trimming shortened V by 8 bases and J by 0 bases, and 11 bases separated the two germline ends. This CDR3 is CASGGQGSYEQYF. The CDR3 coding sequence is TGTGCCAGCGGGGGGCAGGGCTCCTACGAGCAGTACTTC.

The chain couples TRBV11-2 to TRBJ1-3; D remains unclear. This CDR3 spans 12 amino acids. Trimming removed 3 bases at V and 2 bases at J, with 2 bases between. CDR1 is SGHAT, CDR2 FQNNGV, per germline. The CDR3 coding sequence is TGTGCCAGCAGCTTCGCTGGAAACACCATATATTTT. Amino acid sequence: CASSFAGNTIYF.

This clonotype has more than one count but fewer than ten. This sequence joins TRBV6-5 and TRBJ1-2, with 7 bases lining up with TRBD1. Germline lookup yields CDR1 MNHEY and CDR2 SVGAGI. The CDR3 contains 13 residues. Unmatched junction bases numbered 7, after V lost 10 bases and J lost 2 bases. The CDR3 loop reads CATRQGNNYGYTF. The DNA for the CDR3 is TGTGCCACTAGACAGGGTAACAACTATGGCTACACCTTC.

The gene calls are TRBV7-9 and TRBJ2-5, with D maybe TRBD1 (6 bases). CDR3 length: 16 amino acids. V lost 0 bases and J lost 5, with 16 bases in between. Germline V CDR1 and CDR2: SEHNR, FQNEAQ (reference sequence). For the CDR3, the DNA is TGTGCCAGCAGCTTAGCCTGGGACACCCTGAGGGAGACCCAGTACTTC. It specifies CASSLAWDTLRETQYF.

The chain recombines TRBV29-1 with TRBJ2-5; D gene ambiguous. The CDR3 loop spans 15 amino acids. The germline V gene encodes CDR1 SQVTM and CDR2 ANQGSEA. V lost 6 bases, J lost 1 base, and 18 bases lay in between. This CDR3 reads CSVALVPEAQETQYF. The CDR3 DNA follows: TGCAGCGTCGCCCTAGTCCCCGAGGCCCAAGAGACCCAGTACTTC.

The gene calls are TRBV28 and TRBJ1-3; 8 nucleotides agree with TRBD1. Germline-derived CDR1 and CDR2 are MDHEN and SYDVKM. With V trimmed by 6 bases and J by 2 bases, 3 bases remained unmatched. There are 14 residues in the CDR3. The CDR3 DNA is TGTGCCAGCAGAACAGGGGGGCCTGGAAACACCATATATTTT. Translating gives CASRTGGPGNTIYF.